A single T cell receptor (beta chain) is shown here with its context. The antigen is undetermined. Clones were sequenced by immunoSEQ multiplex PCR, and TCRdb holds only the in-frame ones, with some missing. The profile shows some 330,000 clones, almost 90% of them singletons. The data originate from a study of Ad26.COV2.S vaccination and SARS-CoV-2 variants. Study context: The Ad26.COV2.S arm of the COV1001 trial was where the donor was placed. The authors gave Ad26.COV2.S intramuscularly, either once or twice 56 days apart. Points from the study as a whole: Those who received the vaccine showed greater spike-specific TCR breadth than those given placebo.

Per the germline V gene, CDR1 is LGHNA and CDR2 is YSLEER. V lost 3 bases and J 8 bases, leaving 19 bases between the germline ends. The length of the CDR3 is 15 residues. Documented treatment: about 20 received Ad26.COV2.S at low or high dose, single or two shots; about 5 received placebo; per-sample allocation not given. The study sampled participants on day 63 after the first vaccine or placebo injection. The specimen comprised peripheral blood, sampled in a trial of Ad26.COV2.S vaccine versus placebo. The sequence came from a person between 18 and 65 years old who received the Ad26.COV2.S COVID-19 vaccine or a placebo. V usage is TRBV4-3 and J usage is TRBJ1-2; D is unclear. CDR3 sequence reads: CASSQDTGPINGYTF. CDR3 nucleotide sequence: TGCGCCAGCAGCCAGGATACGGGCCCCATCAACGGCTACACCTTC.